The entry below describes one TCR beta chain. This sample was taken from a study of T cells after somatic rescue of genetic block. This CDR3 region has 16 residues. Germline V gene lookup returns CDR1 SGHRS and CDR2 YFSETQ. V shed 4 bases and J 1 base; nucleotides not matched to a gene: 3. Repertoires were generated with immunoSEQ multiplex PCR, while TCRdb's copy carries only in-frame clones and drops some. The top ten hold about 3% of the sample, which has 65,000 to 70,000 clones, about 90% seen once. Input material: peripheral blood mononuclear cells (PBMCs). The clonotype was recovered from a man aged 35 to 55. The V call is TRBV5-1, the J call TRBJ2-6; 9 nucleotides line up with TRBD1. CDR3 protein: CASSPGTGSGANVLTF. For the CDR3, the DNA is TGCGCCAGCAGCCCCGGGACAGGGTCTGGGGCCAACGTCCTGACTTTC.